These 25 T cell receptor beta chains share one sample of origin, sequenced in a study of blood T cell repertoires in COVID-19. Clones were sequenced by immunoSEQ multiplex PCR, and TCRdb holds only the in-frame ones, with some missing. Counted here are approximately 150,000 clones, 60% to 85% occurring once; the ten biggest clones make up roughly 17%. Sequencing was performed on peripheral blood. The receptors were gathered from a man aged 50 to 59 with acute or convalescent COVID-19.

The chain employs TRBV18 and TRBJ2-3; D possibly corresponds to TRBD1 (7 bases). The CDR3 consists of 16 residues. Trimming left V 4 bases short and J 3 bases short, with 17 bases between. From germline, CDR1 is KGHSH and CDR2 LQKENI. CDR3 nucleotides: TGTGCCAGCTCACAGAGCAGGGGGGAAAAGACAGATACGCAGTATTTT. This encodes CASSQSRGEKTDTQYF.

The sample holds one count of this clone. V usage is TRBV6-1 and J usage is TRBJ2-5; 8 bases line up with TRBD1. The CDR3 totals 15 residues. CDR1 and CDR2 from the germline V gene are MNHNS and SASEGT. With V trimmed by 1 base and J by 4 bases, 5 bases remained unmatched. The CDR3 sequence: CASSEVKTGVETQYF. CDR3 coding DNA: TGTGCCAGCAGTGAAGTCAAGACAGGGGTAGAGACCCAGTACTTC.

The chain is built from TRBV3-1 (or the pseudogene TRBV3-2) and TRBJ2-3; 8 bases line up with TRBD1. Germline values: CDR1 LGHDT, CDR2 YNNKEL (reference sequence). V shed 1 base, J shed 5 bases, and the junction held 11 bases outside the gene matches. The CDR3 consists of 17 residues. The CDR3, as DNA: TGTGCCAGCAGCCAAGTCTGGAGGACAGGGAGGAAAGATACGCAGTATTTT. As protein: CASSQVWRTGRKDTQYF.

The chain combines TRBV5-5 with TRBJ1-4; the D gene is possibly TRBD1 (5 bases). V was trimmed by 0 bases and J by 7 bases, leaving 13 bases between them. This CDR3 has 15 amino acids. CDR1 and CDR2 from the germline V gene are SGHKS and YYEKEE (reference sequence). The CDR3 sequence: CASSLEGRTSEKLFF. For the CDR3, the DNA is TGTGCCAGCAGCTTGGAGGGGCGAACCTCTGAAAAACTGTTTTTT. The variable domain in full, with the rest retrieved from reference TRBV5-5 and TRBJ1-4, is DAGVTQSPTHLIKTRGQQVTLRCSPISGHKSVSWYQQVLGQGPQFIFQYYEKEERGRGNFPDRFSARQFPNYSSELNVNALLLGDSALYLCASSLEGRTSEKLFFGSGTQLSVL.

This chain connects TRBV7-8 to TRBJ1-1; 7 bases map to TRBD1. CDR1 is SGHVS and CDR2 is FQNEAQ in the germline V gene. The CDR3 spans 14 residues. V was pared by 2 bases and J by 1 base, with 1 base of the junction left unmatched. The CDR3 here is CASSLSGGNTEAFF. For the CDR3, the DNA is TGTGCCAGCAGCTTATCAGGGGGGAACACTGAAGCTTTCTTT.

The chain combines TRBV5-4 with TRBJ2-3, with TRBD1 identical over 10 bases. The germline CDR1 and CDR2 sequences are SGHNT and YYREEE (reference sequence). The CDR3 spans 14 residues. V lost 5 bases and J lost 3; bases outside the gene matches: 3. CDR3 bases: TGTGCCAGCAGACGGACAGGGGGGACAGATACGCAGTATTTT. Its protein is CASRRTGGTDTQYF.

The chain employs TRBV9 and TRBJ2-1, with no clear D. Germline CDR1 is SGDLS and CDR2 is YYNGEE. CDR3 size: 13 residues. The V gene lost 2 bases and the J gene lost 4 bases, with 7 bases spanning the gap. The CDR3 here is CASSVMQYNEQFF. CDR3 DNA: TGTGCCAGCAGCGTTATGCAGTACAATGAGCAGTTCTTC.

The rearrangement links TRBV3-1 (or the pseudogene TRBV3-2) to TRBJ1-1, with 9 bases lining up with TRBD1. The CDR3 runs to 15 residues. V lost 1 base and J lost 11; bases outside the gene matches: 11. Germline V CDR1 and CDR2: LGHDT, YNNKEL (reference sequence). CDR3 nucleotides: TGTGCCAGCAGCCAAGTAGATTCGCCGGGACAGGGTGCTTTCTTT. Its translation is CASSQVDSPGQGAFF.

This clone was counted only a few times. The J gene is TRBJ2-1, the V gene TRBV6-4; possible D gene TRBD1, 5 bases. CDR1 is MRHNA, CDR2 SNTAGT, per germline. The CDR3 is made up of 13 amino acids. Trimming removed 5 bases from V and 9 bases from J, with 14 bases in between. CDR3 nucleotide sequence: TGTGCCAGCAGTCAAAACCAGGGTTTTGAGCAGTTCTTC. It yields the protein CASSQNQGFEQFF.

This sequence joins TRBV13 and TRBJ2-1; 13 bases are a match to TRBD2. The CDR3 spans 16 residues. Germline loops: CDR1 PRHDT, CDR2 FYEKMQ (reference sequence). V lost 5 bases to trimming and J lost 5 bases; unmatched junction nucleotides: 6. This CDR3 is CASSRGTSGVNNEQFF. The CDR3, as DNA: TGTGCCAGCAGCCGCGGGACTAGCGGGGTGAACAATGAGCAGTTCTTC. The entire variable domain, with the rest obtained from reference TRBV13 and TRBJ2-1, is as follows: AAGVIQSPRHLIKEKRETATLKCYPIPRHDTVYWYQQGPGQDPQFLISFYEKMQSDKGSIPDRFSAQQFSDYHSELNMSSLELGDSALYFCASSRGTSGVNNEQFFGPGTRLTVL.

This chain links TRBV30 with TRBJ1-1; 8 nucleotides match TRBD1. J was trimmed by 8 bases and V by 3 bases; bases with no gene match: 2. The CDR3 totals 11 residues. Germline CDR1 is GTSNPN and CDR2 is SVGIG (reference sequence). The CDR3 is CAWRQGVEAFF. The CDR3 DNA follows: TGTGCCTGGAGACAGGGGGTCGAAGCTTTCTTT.

This sequence joins TRBV11-2 and TRBJ1-1; TRBD1 is a possible D gene (5 bases). The V gene lost 0 bases and the J gene lost 5 bases, with 7 bases spanning the gap. The CDR3 length is 13 residues. Germline-derived CDR1 and CDR2 are SGHAT and FQNNGV. The CDR3 DNA is TGTGCCAGCAGCTTAGAGAGACAGACTGAAGCTTTCTTT. It yields the protein CASSLERQTEAFF.

This sequence joins TRBV4-2 and TRBJ2-3, with 8 positions matching TRBD2. Germline CDR1 reads LGHNA; CDR2 reads YNFKEQ. The CDR3 is 14 amino acids. V trimming: 1 base; J trimming: 3 bases; junction bases outside the gene matches: 0. The CDR3 region is CASSQAGGTDTQYF. The CDR3 DNA reads TGTGCCAGCAGCCAAGCGGGGGGGACAGATACGCAGTATTTT.

This clone was seen a few times. This sequence joins TRBV9 and TRBJ2-4; D possibly corresponds to TRBD2 (5 bases). Trimming took off 0 bases at V and 6 bases at J, with 10 bases between the two ends. From germline, CDR1 is SGDLS and CDR2 YYNGEE. The CDR3 covers 14 residues. This CDR3 reads CASSVDQRGNIQYF. CDR3 nucleotides: TGTGCCAGCAGCGTAGATCAACGGGGAAACATTCAGTACTTC.

The CDR3 sequence is CSVLGGENTIYF. The CDR3 nucleotides are TGCAGCGTGCTAGGGGGCGAGAACACCATATATTTT. The V call is TRBV29-1, the J call TRBJ1-3; 7 nucleotides align to TRBD1. This CDR3 comprises 12 residues. Trimming cost V 6 bases and J 7 bases; bases outside gene matches: 6. Germline V CDR1 and CDR2: SQVTM, ANQGSEA.

This rearrangement joins TRBV29-1 to TRBJ2-1, with 7 bases lining up with TRBD1. V lost 7 bases and J lost 8; bases outside the gene matches: 17. The CDR3 is 15 amino acids. Germline CDR1 is SQVTM and CDR2 is ANQGSEA. The CDR3 DNA sequence: TGCAGCGGGCGGACAGGCGGACAAACGGTCGATGAGCAGTTCTTC. Amino acid sequence: CSGRTGGQTVDEQFF.

The J gene is TRBJ2-1, the V gene TRBV6-4, with a weak D call TRBD1 (6 bases). From germline, CDR1 is MRHNA and CDR2 SNTAGT. V lost 6 bases, J lost 5 bases, and 20 bases lay in between. The length of the CDR3 is 16 residues. The CDR3 DNA reads TGTGCCAGCAGACGAGATTCAGGGGTGGAGGACAATGAGCAGTTCTTC. Its translation is CASRRDSGVEDNEQFF.

The CDR3 protein is CASSGGLAGKATQYF. CDR3 sequence (DNA): TGTGCCAGCAGCGGGGGACTAGCGGGGAAAGCTACGCAGTATTTT. The gene calls are TRBV2 and TRBJ2-3; 13 nucleotides line up with TRBD2. Germline CDR1 and CDR2: SNHLY and FYNNEI. The CDR3 covers 15 residues. Trimming cost V 6 bases and J 8 bases; bases outside gene matches: 8.

J is TRBJ2-2 and V is TRBV4-1, with D possibly TRBD2 on 6 matching bases. Germline CDR1 and CDR2: MGHRA and YSYEKL. The V end lost 0 bases, the J end lost 0 bases, and 8 bases lay between the germline ends. This CDR3 has 16 amino acids. In DNA, the CDR3 is TGCGCCAGCAGCCAAGAGGGACTCGCGAACACCGGGGAGCTGTTTTTT. It encodes CASSQEGLANTGELFF.

This rearrangement joins TRBV10-3 to TRBJ2-7, with 11 bases matching TRBD2. Trimming removed 10 bases from V and 1 base from J; junction bases left unmatched: 3. Germline loops: CDR1 ENHRY, CDR2 SYGVKD. The CDR3 loop spans 13 amino acids. The CDR3 spells CATASGGSYEQYF. The CDR3 coding sequence is TGTGCCACTGCTAGCGGGGGGTCCTACGAGCAGTACTTC.

A few counts support this clone. The V call is TRBV7-4, the J call TRBJ2-1; D gene uncertain. Trimming stripped 8 bases from V and 0 bases from J, with 14 bases between. The CDR3 extends over 15 amino acids. CDR1 is SGHVT and CDR2 is SQSDAQ in the germline V gene. The CDR3 region has the DNA TGTGCCAGCTTCCTATACTCAAGCTCCTACAATGAGCAGTTCTTC. Translating it yields CASFLYSSSYNEQFF.

The CDR3 region has the DNA TGTGCCAGCAGTCTCGACAGGTGGGATGTGGATGAGCAGTTCTTC. Its translation is CASSLDRWDVDEQFF. The rearrangement links TRBV6-5 to TRBJ2-1, with D tentatively TRBD1 (6 bases). Between the trimmed V and J ends, which lost 5 bases and 8 bases, there was a span of 19 bases. The CDR3 runs to 15 residues. CDR1 MNHEY and CDR2 SVGAGI come from the germline V gene.

The rearrangement joins TRBV9 to TRBJ1-4; weak D call: TRBD1 (5 bases). CDR1 SGDLS and CDR2 YYNGEE come from the germline V gene. V lost 4 bases to trimming and J lost 0 bases, with 10 bases between them. There are 15 residues in the CDR3. The CDR3 nucleotides are TGTGCCAGCAGCTTCGGACAAGCAACTAATGAAAAACTGTTTTTT. This codes for CASSFGQATNEKLFF.

This chain connects TRBV6-1 to TRBJ1-6; tentatively, D is TRBD1 (5 bases). This CDR3 spans 15 amino acids. V lost 2 bases, J lost 8 bases, and 13 bases lay in between. CDR1 and CDR2 (germline): MNHNS, SASEGT. In DNA form, the CDR3 reads TGTGCCAGCAGTGAATTCGGTCAGGGTTATTCACCCCTCCACTTT. Translating it yields CASSEFGQGYSPLHF.

The V call is TRBV7-2, the J call TRBJ2-7; TRBD2 agrees at 8 bases. Germline V gives CDR1 SGHTA, CDR2 FQGNSA. The V gene end was trimmed by 6 bases and the J gene end by 0 bases; junction bases not matched to a gene: 7. The CDR3 is 15 residues long. The CDR3 protein is CASSLLAGGSYEQYF. The CDR3 DNA reads TGTGCCAGCAGTTTGCTGGCGGGGGGCTCCTACGAGCAGTACTTC.